This entry features one T cell receptor (beta chain) sequence. The antigen remains unidentified. Other nucleotide sequences from this sample produce the same CDR3. PCR primers comprised 60 Vbeta and 13 Jbeta primers. Using immunoSEQ multiplex PCR, the repertoire was profiled, and TCRdb retains in-frame clones only, with some absent. In the table there are 95,000 to 150,000 clones, roughly 63% of which are singletons. This entry is derived from a study of cytomegalovirus exposure and HLA in healthy donors. With V trimmed by 5 bases and J by 6 bases, 9 bases remained unmatched. From germline, CDR1 is SEHNR and CDR2 FQNEAQ (reference sequence). The CDR3 extends over 15 amino acids. Study-level findings and limits: The dataset shows that most TCR sequences were rare, while some public TCRs occurred in many donors.

The material sequenced was PBMCs. The receptor was derived from a man aged 35-49 years in good health and CMV-seropositive. The chain has TRBV7-9 and TRBJ2-7; 11 bases agree with TRBD2. CDR3 sequence reads: CASSPGLAGGIEQYF. The DNA of the CDR3 is TGTGCCAGCAGCCCCGGGCTAGCGGGGGGTATCGAGCAGTACTTC.